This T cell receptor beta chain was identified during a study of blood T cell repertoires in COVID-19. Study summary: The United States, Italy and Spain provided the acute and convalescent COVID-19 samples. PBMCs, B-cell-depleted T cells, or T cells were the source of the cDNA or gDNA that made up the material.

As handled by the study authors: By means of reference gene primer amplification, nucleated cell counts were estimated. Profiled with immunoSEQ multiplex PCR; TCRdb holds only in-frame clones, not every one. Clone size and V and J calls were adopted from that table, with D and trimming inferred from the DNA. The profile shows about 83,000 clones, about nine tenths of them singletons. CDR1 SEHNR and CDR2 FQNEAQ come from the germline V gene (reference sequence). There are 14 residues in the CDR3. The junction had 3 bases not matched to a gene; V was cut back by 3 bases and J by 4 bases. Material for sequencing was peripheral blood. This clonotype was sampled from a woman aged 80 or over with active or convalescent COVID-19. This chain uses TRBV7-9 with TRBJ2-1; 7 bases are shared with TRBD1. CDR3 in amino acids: CASSFGTAYNEQFF. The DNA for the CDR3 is TGTGCCAGCAGCTTCGGGACAGCTTACAATGAGCAGTTCTTC.